This T cell receptor beta chain was obtained from a study of blood T cell repertoires in COVID-19. Looking at the study overall: Samples of COVID-19 (acute and convalescent) were obtained from the United States, Italy and Spain. Sources were T cells, B-cell-depleted T cells, or PBMCs; the material itself was cDNA or gDNA.

Authors' data handling: The authors estimated nucleated cell counts from reference gene primer amplification. The protocol was immunoSEQ multiplex PCR, while the TCRdb copy is restricted to in-frame clones and leaves out a portion. V, J and clone size were drawn from that table, and D and trimming were deduced from the DNA. This sample has around 180,000 clones, with 85% to 90% found just once. CDR1 is SGHRS and CDR2 is YFSETQ in the germline V gene. After removal of 3 bases from V and 3 bases from J, the junction contained 4 bases not matched to a gene. The CDR3 contains 15 residues. The TCR comes from a person aged 70 to 85 with COVID-19, enrolled during active disease. Material for sequencing was peripheral blood. The chain employs TRBV5-1 and TRBJ2-2; 8 positions match TRBD1. CDR3 nucleotide sequence: TGCGCCAGCAGCTGGACAGGGCTTGACACCGGGGAGCTGTTTTTT. It yields the protein CASSWTGLDTGELFF.